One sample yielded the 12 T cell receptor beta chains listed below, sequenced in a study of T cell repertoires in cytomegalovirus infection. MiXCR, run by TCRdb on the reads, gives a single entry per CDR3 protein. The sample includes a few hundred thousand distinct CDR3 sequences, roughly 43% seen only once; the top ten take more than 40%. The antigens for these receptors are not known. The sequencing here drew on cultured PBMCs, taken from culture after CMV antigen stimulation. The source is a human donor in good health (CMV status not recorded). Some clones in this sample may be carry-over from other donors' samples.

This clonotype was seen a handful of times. The CDR3 spells CASRSPGPVDTQYF. CDR3 coding DNA: TGTGCCAGCAGGTCGCCGGGACCCGTGGATACGCAGTATTTT. The V gene is TRBV7-8, the J gene TRBJ2-3; D possibly uses TRBD1 or TRBD2 (5 bases each). Germline loops: CDR1 SGHVS, CDR2 FQNEAQ. CDR3 length: 14 residues. Trimming took off 6 bases at V and 6 bases at J, with 16 bases between the two ends.

The CDR3 DNA is TGCAGTGCTAGTTTATTTAGCGGGGGGGCCGCAGATACGCAGTATTTT. Translation: CSASLFSGGAADTQYF. The J gene is TRBJ2-3, the V gene TRBV20-1, with 11 nucleotides matching TRBD2. V lost 3 bases to trimming and J lost 4 bases; unmatched junction nucleotides: 9. The germline V gene has CDR1 DFQATT and CDR2 SNEGSKA (reference sequence). This CDR3 comprises 16 residues.

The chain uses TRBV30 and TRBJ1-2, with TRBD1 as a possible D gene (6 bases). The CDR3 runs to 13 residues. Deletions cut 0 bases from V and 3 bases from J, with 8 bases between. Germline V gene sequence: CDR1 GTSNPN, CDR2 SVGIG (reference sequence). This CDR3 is CAWSVTGYYGYTF. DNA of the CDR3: TGTGCCTGGAGTGTAACAGGGTACTATGGCTACACCTTC.

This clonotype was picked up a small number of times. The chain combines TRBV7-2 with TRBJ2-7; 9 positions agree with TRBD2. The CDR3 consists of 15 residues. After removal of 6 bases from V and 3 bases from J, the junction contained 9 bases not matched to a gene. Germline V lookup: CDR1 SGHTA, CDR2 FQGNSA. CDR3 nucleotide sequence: TGTGCCAGCAGATCGAGCGGGGGGAATATCTACGAGCAGTACTTC. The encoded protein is CASRSSGGNIYEQYF.

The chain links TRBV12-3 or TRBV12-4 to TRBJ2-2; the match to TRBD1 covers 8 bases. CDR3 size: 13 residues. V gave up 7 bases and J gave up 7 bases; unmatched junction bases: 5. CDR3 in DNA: TGTGCCAGCACCGACAGGGGCAACGGGGAGCTGTTTTTT. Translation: CASTDRGNGELFF.

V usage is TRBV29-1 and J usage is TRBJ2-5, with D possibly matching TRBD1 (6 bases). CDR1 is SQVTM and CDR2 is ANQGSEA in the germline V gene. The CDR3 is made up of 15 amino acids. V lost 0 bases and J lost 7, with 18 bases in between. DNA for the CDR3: TGCAGCGTTGAAGATCGATCAGGGGACGGGGCGACCCAGTACTTC. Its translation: CSVEDRSGDGATQYF.

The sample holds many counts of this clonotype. In nucleotides, the CDR3 is TGTGCCAGCAGCCAAGGTAGTGTCTCCTACAATGAGCAGTTCTTC. Encoded protein: CASSQGSVSYNEQFF. This sequence joins TRBV7-2 and TRBJ2-1; D is unclear. The CDR3 sequence is 15 residues long. V was trimmed by 5 bases and J by 0 bases, leaving 11 bases between them. The germline V gene encodes CDR1 SGHTA and CDR2 FQGNSA.

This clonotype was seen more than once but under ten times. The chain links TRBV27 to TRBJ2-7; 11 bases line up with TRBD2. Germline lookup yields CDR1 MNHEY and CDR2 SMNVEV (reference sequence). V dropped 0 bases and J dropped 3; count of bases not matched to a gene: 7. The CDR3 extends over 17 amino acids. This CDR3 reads CASSLSGTSGPFYEQYF. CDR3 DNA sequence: TGTGCCAGCAGTTTATCTGGGACTAGCGGACCTTTCTACGAGCAGTACTTC.

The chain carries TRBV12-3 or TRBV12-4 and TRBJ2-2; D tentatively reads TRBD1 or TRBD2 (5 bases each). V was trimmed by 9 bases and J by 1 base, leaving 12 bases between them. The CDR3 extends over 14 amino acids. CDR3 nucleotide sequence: TGTGCCAGTTGGGGACCCTGGAACACCGGGGAGCTGTTTTTT. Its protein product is CASWGPWNTGELFF.

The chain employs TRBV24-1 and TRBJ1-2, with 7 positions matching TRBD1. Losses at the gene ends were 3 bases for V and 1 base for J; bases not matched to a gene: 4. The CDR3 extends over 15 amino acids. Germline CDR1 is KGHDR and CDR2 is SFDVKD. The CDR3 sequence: CATSDPRDSNYGYTF. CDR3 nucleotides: TGTGCCACCAGTGATCCCCGGGACAGTAACTATGGCTACACCTTC.

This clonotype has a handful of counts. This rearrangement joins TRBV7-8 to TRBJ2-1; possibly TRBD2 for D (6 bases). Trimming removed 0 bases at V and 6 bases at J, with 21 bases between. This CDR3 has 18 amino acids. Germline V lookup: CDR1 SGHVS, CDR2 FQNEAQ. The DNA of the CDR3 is TGTGCCAGCAGCTTAGCCCTTGGGACTTCCTTTCGTTTCAATGAGCAGTTCTTC. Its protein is CASSLALGTSFRFNEQFF.

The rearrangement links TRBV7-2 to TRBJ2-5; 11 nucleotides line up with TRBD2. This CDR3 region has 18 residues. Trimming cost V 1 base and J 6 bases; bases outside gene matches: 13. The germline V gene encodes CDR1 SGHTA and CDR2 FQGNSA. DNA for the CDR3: TGTGCCAGCAGCTTAGGGGTAGCGGGAGGGCCTATCCGGCAGACCCAGTACTTC. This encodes CASSLGVAGGPIRQTQYF.